This passage covers 32 T cell receptor beta chains from one sample sequenced in a study of blood T cell repertoires in COVID-19. Some clones are missing from TCRdb's copy, which holds only in-frame ones; the method was immunoSEQ multiplex PCR. This table holds around 200,000 clones, over 75% found once. The sample consisted of peripheral blood. The receptors come from an elderly woman with active or convalescent COVID-19.

The chain employs TRBV4-1 and TRBJ2-3; 8 bases fit TRBD2. The J segment lost 1 base and the V segment lost 4 bases, leaving 7 bases of the junction unmatched. The CDR3 covers 16 residues. Germline V lookup: CDR1 MGHRA, CDR2 YSYEKL. CDR3 sequence: CASSPRGGRGTDTQYF. The CDR3 DNA is TGCGCCAGCAGCCCTCGGGGGGGCCGTGGCACAGATACGCAGTATTTT.

This rearrangement joins TRBV27 to TRBJ2-7; TRBD1 agrees at 8 bases. V was clipped by 8 bases and J by 7 bases; unmatched bases: 13. There are 14 residues in the CDR3. Germline CDR1 is MNHEY and CDR2 is SMNVEV (reference sequence). The CDR3 loop reads CASASGQGAWEQYF. The CDR3 DNA reads as TGTGCCAGCGCGTCCGGCCAGGGGGCCTGGGAGCAGTACTTC.

This rearrangement joins TRBV4-2 to TRBJ1-5; D might be TRBD1 (5 bases). The germline gives CDR1 LGHNA, CDR2 YNFKEQ. Trimming took 0 bases from V and 7 from J, leaving 7 bases between them. The CDR3 loop spans 13 amino acids. This CDR3 is CASSQDREQPQHF. The CDR3 DNA is TGTGCCAGCAGCCAAGACAGGGAACAGCCCCAGCATTTT.

The table lists this clone with a few counts. This chain connects TRBV7-2 to TRBJ1-3; 8 bases are shared with TRBD1. CDR3 length: 14 residues. CDR1 is SGHTA, CDR2 FQGNSA, per germline. The junction had 5 bases not matched to a gene; V was cut back by 6 bases and J by 4 bases. CDR3 protein: CASSSDRAGNTIYF. Here the CDR3 DNA reads TGTGCCAGCAGTTCGGACAGGGCCGGAAACACCATATATTTT.

The chain couples TRBV7-6 to TRBJ1-5; D is perhaps TRBD1 (5 bases). In germline, CDR1 is SGHVS, CDR2 FNYEAQ. V dropped 1 base and J dropped 5 bases, with 12 bases sitting between them. This CDR3 is 15 amino acids long. In DNA form, the CDR3 reads TGTGCCAGCAGCTTAGGGTTGGGGGGGGATCAGCCCCAGCATTTT. This codes for CASSLGLGGDQPQHF. The full variable domain, its missing parts supplied by reference TRBV7-6 and TRBJ1-5, is GAGVSQSPRYKVTKRGQDVALRCDPISGHVSLYWYRQALGQGPEFLTYFNYEAQQDKSGLPNDRFSAERPEGSISTLTIQRTEQRDSAMYRCASSLGLGGDQPQHFGDGTRLSIL.

This sequence joins TRBV2 and TRBJ1-5; a weak D match, TRBD1 (5 bases). V was cut by 2 bases and J by 2 bases, with 7 bases left in between. Germline V gene lookup returns CDR1 SNHLY and CDR2 FYNNEI. The length of the CDR3 is 14 residues. The CDR3 here is CASSETTGNQPQHF. The CDR3 DNA sequence: TGTGCCAGCAGTGAAACGACAGGCAATCAGCCCCAGCATTTT.

The chain couples TRBV15 to TRBJ1-1; TRBD1 is a possible D gene (6 bases). CDR1 is LNHNV, CDR2 YYDKDF, per germline (reference sequence). V was cut by 3 bases and J by 3 bases, with 14 bases left in between. The CDR3 extends over 15 amino acids. The CDR3 sequence is CATSRTGRGYTEAFF. The CDR3 DNA follows: TGTGCCACCAGCAGGACCGGCAGGGGATACACTGAAGCTTTCTTT.

This chain joins TRBV3-1 (or the pseudogene TRBV3-2) and TRBJ1-1; D ambiguous. Germline V lookup: CDR1 LGHDT, CDR2 YNNKEL (reference sequence). Trimming removed 4 bases at V and 4 bases at J, with 13 bases between. The CDR3 spans 14 residues. CDR3 sequence: CASSLRMSSTEAFF. CDR3 nucleotide sequence: TGTGCCAGCAGCCTCAGGATGAGTAGCACTGAAGCTTTCTTT.

This clone has only one observation. The chain has TRBV28 and TRBJ1-2; 12 nucleotides agree with TRBD1. V lost 7 bases, J lost 5 bases, and 8 bases stayed unmatched. CDR3 length: 15 residues. Germline values: CDR1 MDHEN, CDR2 SYDVKM. CDR3 sequence: CASITGTGGRYGYTF. CDR3 coding DNA: TGTGCCAGCATAACCGGGACAGGGGGCAGGTATGGCTACACCTTC.

The chain has TRBV18 and TRBJ1-4; TRBD1 aligns across 9 bases. The CDR3 totals 15 residues. Germline values: CDR1 KGHSH, CDR2 LQKENI. Trimming took 5 bases from V and 3 from J; bases not matched to a gene: 4. The CDR3 protein is CASSLRTGANEKLFF. The CDR3 region has the DNA TGTGCCAGCTCATTACGGACAGGGGCTAATGAAAAACTGTTTTTT.

The V call is TRBV9, the J call TRBJ1-1; D not certain. V was clipped by 0 bases and J by 3 bases, with 9 bases between them. The CDR3 totals 14 residues. Germline V CDR1 and CDR2: SGDLS, YYNGEE. CDR3: CASSVGGIDTEAFF. CDR3 DNA: TGTGCCAGCAGCGTAGGAGGCATAGACACTGAAGCTTTCTTT.

This clone was picked up a small number of times. In nucleotides, the CDR3 is TGCGCCAGCAGCCCACAGGGTTCTGAGACCCAGTACTTC. Amino acids: CASSPQGSETQYF. V is TRBV5-1 and J is TRBJ2-5; a possible D gene is TRBD1 (6 bases). There are 13 residues in the CDR3. The germline gives CDR1 SGHRS, CDR2 YFSETQ. Trimming pared 4 bases from V and 5 bases from J, leaving 12 bases between.

The V and J genes are TRBV28 and TRBJ2-1; 8 nucleotides match TRBD1. Per the germline V gene, CDR1 is MDHEN and CDR2 is SYDVKM. V dropped 8 bases and J dropped 3; count of bases not matched to a gene: 6. CDR3 length equals 14 residues. The DNA for the CDR3 is TGTGCCAGCCGAGGACAGGGAAACTACAATGAGCAGTTCTTC. It codes for CASRGQGNYNEQFF.

This clone was found a few times. The chain joins TRBV29-1 to TRBJ1-4; no clear D. Germline V gene sequence: CDR1 SQVTM, CDR2 ANQGSEA. V dropped 5 bases and J dropped 5 bases, with 9 bases sitting between them. The CDR3 runs to 12 residues. CDR3 region: CSVLTENEKLFF. The CDR3 DNA follows: TGCAGCGTTTTGACGGAGAATGAAAAACTGTTTTTT.

The chain links TRBV25-1 to TRBJ2-3, with 13 nucleotides matching TRBD2. Looked up from germline, CDR1 is MGHDK and CDR2 is SYGVNS. CDR3 length equals 15 residues. The ends lost 5 bases at V and 3 bases at J; junction bases unmatched: 2. The CDR3 nucleotides are TGTGCCAGCAGTCGACTAGCGGGGGGTACAGATACGCAGTATTTT. This codes for CASSRLAGGTDTQYF. The variable domain in full, completed from reference TRBV25-1 and TRBJ2-3, reads EADIYQTPRYLVIGTGKKITLECSQTMGHDKMYWYQQDPGMELHLIHYSYGVNSTEKGDLSSESTVSRIRTEHFPLTLESARPSHTSQYLCASSRLAGGTDTQYFGPGTRLTVL.

This sequence joins TRBV5-4 and TRBJ2-1, with D perhaps TRBD2 (6 bases). Germline V gene data show CDR1 as SGHNT and CDR2 as YYREEE (reference sequence). The CDR3 extends over 14 amino acids. The V end was cut by 6 bases, the J end by 2 bases, with 12 bases between. CDR3 DNA sequence: TGTGCCAGCAATGACGGGGGAACCTACAATGAGCAGTTCTTC. Protein sequence: CASNDGGTYNEQFF. The full variable domain, rest sourced from reference TRBV5-4 and TRBJ2-1, is ETGVTQSPTHLIKTRGQQVTLRCSSQSGHNTVSWYQQALGQGPQFIFQYYREEENGRGNFPPRFSGLQFPNYSSELNVNALELDDSALYLCASNDGGTYNEQFFGPGTRLTVL.

This clone was recorded a few times. V usage is TRBV20-1 and J usage is TRBJ1-1, with unresolved D. CDR3 length equals 14 residues. The V gene lost 3 bases and the J gene lost 0 bases, with 11 bases spanning the gap. Germline CDR1 and CDR2: DFQATT and SNEGSKA (reference sequence). DNA of the CDR3: TGCAGTGCTAGTCTCGGGAGCATGAACACTGAAGCTTTCTTT. It is translated as CSASLGSMNTEAFF.

This clone was seen only once. The CDR3 DNA follows: TGTGCCAGCAGCTTAGGCGGGACAGGGGGGGATGAGCAGTTCTTC. As protein: CASSLGGTGGDEQFF. The chain links TRBV11-1 to TRBJ2-1; 11 bases are a match to TRBD1. Germline V gene data show CDR1 as SGHAT and CDR2 as FQDESV (reference sequence). The ends lost 1 base at V and 8 bases at J; junction bases unmatched: 4. The CDR3 loop spans 15 amino acids.

The chain uses TRBV2 and TRBJ2-3; 8 nucleotides agree with TRBD2. The CDR3 covers 15 residues. CDR1 is SNHLY and CDR2 is FYNNEI in the germline V gene. V lost 4 bases to trimming and J lost 4 bases; unmatched junction nucleotides: 7. DNA of the CDR3: TGTGCCAGCAGTGTCCCCGGGGGGGCAGCAGATACGCAGTATTTT. It codes for CASSVPGGAADTQYF.

This sequence joins TRBV19 and TRBJ1-4, with 10 bases aligning to TRBD1. The CDR3 consists of 14 residues. The V gene's germline CDR1 is LNHDA and CDR2 SQIVND (reference sequence). V shed 9 bases, J shed 8 bases, and the junction held 9 bases outside the gene matches. CDR3 bases: TGTGCCAGCCGAGTGGGGACAGGGGAAGAAAAACTGTTTTTT. It translates to CASRVGTGEEKLFF.

The chain uses TRBV3-1 (or the pseudogene TRBV3-2) and TRBJ1-1; D perhaps matches TRBD1 (6 bases). The length of the CDR3 is 14 residues. Trimming took off 6 bases at V and 5 bases at J, with 16 bases between the two ends. CDR1 LGHDT and CDR2 YNNKEL come from the germline V gene (reference sequence). The CDR3 region is CASRPSSGVTEAFF. Written as DNA, the CDR3 is TGTGCCAGCAGGCCATCTTCAGGGGTGACTGAAGCTTTCTTT.

The gene calls are TRBV24-1 and TRBJ2-1; 10 bases match TRBD1. Germline V CDR1 and CDR2: KGHDR, SFDVKD. Germline trimming cut 3 bases from V and 6 bases from J; bases unmatched to any gene: 10. The CDR3 is 17 residues long. This chain's CDR3 is CATSDVLGQGNINEQFF. The CDR3 DNA reads TGTGCCACCAGTGATGTTCTGGGACAGGGGAACATCAATGAGCAGTTCTTC.

There are a few counts of this clone. This chain links TRBV29-1 with TRBJ1-4; 7 bases agree with TRBD1. Per the germline V gene, CDR1 is SQVTM and CDR2 is ANQGSEA. The CDR3 is 15 residues long. With V trimmed by 4 bases and J by 8 bases, 13 bases remained unmatched. The CDR3 sequence: CSVGQGDSSPEKLFF. The CDR3 region has the DNA TGCAGCGTTGGGCAGGGGGACTCGTCGCCCGAAAAACTGTTTTTT.

This clone appeared a single time. V is TRBV6-2 or TRBV6-3 and J is TRBJ2-1; 8 bases fit TRBD2. Unmatched junction bases numbered 8, after V lost 5 bases and J lost 2 bases. The CDR3 is made up of 16 amino acids. Germline CDR1 reads MNHEY; CDR2 reads SVGEGT. The CDR3 DNA reads as TGTGCCAGCAGTATCGGACTAGCTGTCACCTACAATGAGCAGTTCTTC. Its translation: CASSIGLAVTYNEQFF.

The chain has TRBV27 and TRBJ1-6, with 7 bases matching TRBD1. V lost 3 bases to trimming and J lost 9 bases; unmatched junction nucleotides: 5. Germline-derived CDR1 and CDR2 are MNHEY and SMNVEV (reference sequence). The CDR3 loop spans 14 amino acids. The CDR3 DNA is TGTGCCAGCAGTTTCCGCCGACAGGGTTCACCCCTCCACTTT. Translated, it gives CASSFRRQGSPLHF.

This rearrangement joins TRBV28 to TRBJ1-5; D perhaps matches TRBD1 (6 bases). The CDR3 has 16 amino acids. Germline values: CDR1 MDHEN, CDR2 SYDVKM. The V end was cut by 3 bases, the J end by 5 bases, with 17 bases between. The CDR3 bases are TGTGCCAGCAGTTTCATTATCAGGGGCGGGTATCAGCCCCAGCATTTT. This codes for CASSFIIRGGYQPQHF.

The rearrangement uses TRBV10-3 and TRBJ1-1; D gene unclear. CDR3 size: 14 residues. V was shortened by 2 bases and J by 1 base, with 8 bases between the two germline ends. Germline loops: CDR1 ENHRY, CDR2 SYGVKD. CDR3 DNA sequence: TGTGCCATCAGTGAGGTCGCAGGGAACACTGAAGCTTTCTTT. Translated, it gives CAISEVAGNTEAFF.

The sample holds a few counts of this clone. The rearrangement joins TRBV10-1 to TRBJ2-7; D gene uncertain. Trimming cost V 4 bases and J 5 bases, with 18 bases left between them. This CDR3 is 15 amino acids long. CDR1 and CDR2 (germline): WNHNN, SYGVQD (reference sequence). CDR3 in DNA: TGCGCCAGCAGTGCCGTTCCCCTTATTTCGGACGAGCAGTACTTC. Its protein is CASSAVPLISDEQYF.

The chain carries TRBV19 and TRBJ1-2; D gene uncertain. From germline, CDR1 is LNHDA and CDR2 SQIVND (reference sequence). Trimming shortened V by 5 bases and J by 4 bases, and 14 bases separated the two germline ends. CDR3 length: 14 amino acids. CDR3 sequence (DNA): TGTGCCAGTAGTTACGGCTGGGGAGGCTATGGCTACACCTTC. Translating it yields CASSYGWGGYGYTF. The full variable domain, rest sourced from reference TRBV19 and TRBJ1-2, is DGGITQSPKYLFRKEGQNVTLSCEQNLNHDAMYWYRQDPGQGLRLIYYSQIVNDFQKGDIAEGYSVSREKKESFPLTVTSAQKNPTAFYLCASSYGWGGYGYTFGSGTRLTVV.

V is TRBV6-5 and J is TRBJ2-1, with D perhaps matching TRBD1 (5 bases). CDR3 length: 14 residues. Per germline, CDR1 MNHEY and CDR2 SVGAGI. Deletions cut 5 bases from V and 4 bases from J, with 12 bases between. The CDR3 DNA follows: TGTGCCAGCAGTAACAGGTTTGGGTACAATGAGCAGTTCTTC. The encoded protein is CASSNRFGYNEQFF.

The chain carries TRBV6-6 and TRBJ2-7, with 8 bases that match TRBD2. The germline gives CDR1 MNHNY, CDR2 SVGAGI (reference sequence). Unmatched junction bases numbered 11, after V lost 7 bases and J lost 3 bases. The CDR3 length is 15 residues. CDR3 DNA sequence: TGTGCCAGCAATAAAGCGGGGGCGGTCGGCTACGAGCAGTACTTC. Translating gives CASNKAGAVGYEQYF.

V gene TRBV6-5 combines with J gene TRBJ1-2, with 9 nucleotides matching TRBD1. V was clipped by 6 bases and J by 6 bases; unmatched bases: 8. The CDR3 extends over 14 amino acids. Germline V gene data show CDR1 as MNHEY and CDR2 as SVGAGI. In nucleotides, the CDR3 is TGTGCCAGCAGACCCTGGACAGGGGATCATGGCTACACCTTC. It specifies CASRPWTGDHGYTF.